This TCR beta chain comes out of a study of OX40 agonist ivuxolimab in advanced cancers. Study summary: There were three patients with partial responses, one having hepatocellular carcinoma and two cutaneous melanoma.

The V gene's germline CDR1 is PRHDT and CDR2 FYEKMQ (reference sequence). V dropped 2 bases and J dropped 3; count of bases not matched to a gene: 18. This CDR3 has 19 residues. Assay: immunoSEQ multiplex PCR; the TCRdb copy retains only in-frame clones and omits some. The sample lists 87,000 or so clones; approximately 90% were seen once. The sample here was CD4+ or CD8+ T cells sorted from blood, taken in a trial of the OX40 agonist ivuxolimab. This sequence originates from an adult with an advanced solid tumor such as melanoma, head and neck, liver or kidney cancer. The chain has TRBV13 and TRBJ1-2; 7 bases map to TRBD1. The DNA for the CDR3 is TGTGCCAGCAGCTTAAACAGGGGCTTACCAACCGAGGGGTACTATGGCTACACCTTC. Amino acid sequence: CASSLNRGLPTEGYYGYTF.